Listed here is a single T cell receptor beta chain. This entry belongs to a study of blood T cell repertoires in COVID-19. Study-wide context: Samples taken during acute and convalescent COVID-19 were collected in the United States, Italy and Spain. PBMCs, B-cell-depleted T cells, or T cells were the source of the cDNA or gDNA that made up the material.

Original processing methods: The authors estimated nucleated cell counts from reference gene primer amplification. Profiling relied on immunoSEQ multiplex PCR, and the TCRdb table lists in-frame clones only, not all of them. From that table come the V and J calls and clone size; the DNA was used to work out D and trimming. The table shows 110,000 or so clones, with under 80% occurring only once. Germline V gives CDR1 SEHNR, CDR2 FQNEAQ (reference sequence). The germline V and J ends were trimmed by 5 bases and 0 bases, with 8 bases remaining between them. The CDR3 sequence is 14 residues long. The gene calls are TRBV7-9 and TRBJ1-3; perhaps TRBD1 as D (5 bases). The receptor's source is a woman in her 70s with acute or convalescent COVID-19. The source material was peripheral blood. The CDR3 here is CASSPGISGNTIYF. CDR3 nucleotide sequence: TGTGCCAGCAGCCCAGGGATCTCTGGAAACACCATATATTTT.